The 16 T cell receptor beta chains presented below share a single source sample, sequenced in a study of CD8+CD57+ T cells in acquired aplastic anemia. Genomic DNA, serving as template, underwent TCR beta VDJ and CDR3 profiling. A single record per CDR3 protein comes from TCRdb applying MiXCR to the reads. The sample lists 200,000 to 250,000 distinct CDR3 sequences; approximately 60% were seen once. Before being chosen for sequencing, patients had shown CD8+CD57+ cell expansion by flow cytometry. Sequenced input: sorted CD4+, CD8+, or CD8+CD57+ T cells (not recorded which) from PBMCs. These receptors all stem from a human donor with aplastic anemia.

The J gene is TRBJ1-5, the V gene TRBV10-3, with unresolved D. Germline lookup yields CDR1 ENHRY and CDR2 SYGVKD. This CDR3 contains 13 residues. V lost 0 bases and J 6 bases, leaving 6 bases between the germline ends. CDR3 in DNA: TGTGCCATCAGTGAGTCGCGTCCTCAGCCCCAGCATTTT. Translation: CAISESRPQPQHF.

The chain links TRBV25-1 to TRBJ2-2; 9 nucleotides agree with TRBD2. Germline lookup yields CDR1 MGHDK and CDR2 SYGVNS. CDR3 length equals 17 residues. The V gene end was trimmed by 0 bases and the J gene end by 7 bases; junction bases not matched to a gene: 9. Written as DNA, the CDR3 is TGTGCCAGCAGTGAATATCTGTCGGCTAGCGGGATCGGGGAGCTGTTTTTT. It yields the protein CASSEYLSASGIGELFF.

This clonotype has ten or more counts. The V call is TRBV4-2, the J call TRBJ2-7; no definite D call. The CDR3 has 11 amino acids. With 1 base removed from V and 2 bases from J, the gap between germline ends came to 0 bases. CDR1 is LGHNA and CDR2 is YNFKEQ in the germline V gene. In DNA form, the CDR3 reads TGTGCCAGCAGCCAAGCCTACGAGCAGTACTTC. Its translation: CASSQAYEQYF.

CDR3 in amino acids: CASSATYSYEQYF. The CDR3 DNA is TGTGCCAGCAGTGCGACATACTCCTACGAGCAGTACTTC. The V gene is TRBV7-2, the J gene TRBJ2-7; no clear D. Germline assignment: CDR1 SGHTA and CDR2 FQGNSA. The ends were cut back, 6 bases at V and 0 bases at J, with 9 bases in the middle. This CDR3 has 13 amino acids.

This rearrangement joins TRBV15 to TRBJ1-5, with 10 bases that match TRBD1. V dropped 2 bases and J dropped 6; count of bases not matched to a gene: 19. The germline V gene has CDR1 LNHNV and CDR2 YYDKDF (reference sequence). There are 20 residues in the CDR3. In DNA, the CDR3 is TGTGCCACCAGCAGACCATTTCCGGGACAGGGGATCGGAGTGGGTCAGCCCCAGCATTTT. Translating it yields CATSRPFPGQGIGVGQPQHF.

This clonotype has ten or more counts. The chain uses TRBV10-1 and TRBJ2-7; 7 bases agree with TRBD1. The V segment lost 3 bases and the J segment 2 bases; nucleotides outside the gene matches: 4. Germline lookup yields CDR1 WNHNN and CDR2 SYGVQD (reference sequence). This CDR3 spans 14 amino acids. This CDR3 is CASSEGQAPYEQYF. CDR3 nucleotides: TGCGCCAGCAGTGAAGGACAGGCGCCCTACGAGCAGTACTTC.

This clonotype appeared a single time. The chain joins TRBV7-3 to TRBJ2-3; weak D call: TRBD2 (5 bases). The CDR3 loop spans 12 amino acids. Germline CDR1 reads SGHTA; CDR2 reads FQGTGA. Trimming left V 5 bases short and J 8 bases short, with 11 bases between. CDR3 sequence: CASSTRGGTQYF. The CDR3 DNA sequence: TGTGCCAGCAGCACCCGGGGTGGTACGCAGTATTTT. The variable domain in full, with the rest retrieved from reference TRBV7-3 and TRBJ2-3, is GAGVSQTPSNKVTEKGKYVELRCDPISGHTALYWYRQSLGQGPEFLIYFQGTGAADDSGLPNDRFFAVRPEGSVSTLKIQRTERGDSAVYLCASSTRGGTQYFGPGTRLTVL.

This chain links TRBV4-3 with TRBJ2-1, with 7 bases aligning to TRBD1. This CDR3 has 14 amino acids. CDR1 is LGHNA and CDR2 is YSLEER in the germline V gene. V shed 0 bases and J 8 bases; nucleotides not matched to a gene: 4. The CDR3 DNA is TGCGCCAGCAGCCAAGATCACAGGGGAGATGAGCAGTTCTTC. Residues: CASSQDHRGDEQFF.

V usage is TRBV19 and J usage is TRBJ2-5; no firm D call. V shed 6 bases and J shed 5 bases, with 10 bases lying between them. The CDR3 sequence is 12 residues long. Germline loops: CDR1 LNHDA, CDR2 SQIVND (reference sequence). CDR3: CASRQSGETQYF. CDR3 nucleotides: TGTGCCAGTAGGCAGAGTGGGGAGACCCAGTACTTC.

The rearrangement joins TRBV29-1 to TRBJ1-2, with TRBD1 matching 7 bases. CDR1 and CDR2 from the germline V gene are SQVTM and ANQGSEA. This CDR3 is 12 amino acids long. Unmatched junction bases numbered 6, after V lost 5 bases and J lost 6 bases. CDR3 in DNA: TGCAGCGTTAGAGGGGGCGCGGATGGCTACACCTTC. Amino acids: CSVRGGADGYTF.

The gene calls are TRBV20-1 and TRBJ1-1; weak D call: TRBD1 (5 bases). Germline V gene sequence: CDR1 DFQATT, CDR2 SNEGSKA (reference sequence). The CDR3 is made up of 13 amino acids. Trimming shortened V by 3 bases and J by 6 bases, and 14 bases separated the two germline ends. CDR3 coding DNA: TGCAGTGCTAGGGGTCAGGGTAGGTCTGAAGCTTTCTTT. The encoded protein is CSARGQGRSEAFF.

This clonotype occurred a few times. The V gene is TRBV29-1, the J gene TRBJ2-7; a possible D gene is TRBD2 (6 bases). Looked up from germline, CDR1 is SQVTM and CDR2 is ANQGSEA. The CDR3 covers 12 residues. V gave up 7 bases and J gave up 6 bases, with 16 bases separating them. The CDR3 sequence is CSGRTGSGEQYF. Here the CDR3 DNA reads TGCAGCGGCCGAACGGGTAGCGGCGAGCAGTACTTC.

This CDR3 reads CSASRRRGGNQPQHF. The CDR3 DNA reads as TGCAGTGCTAGTCGTAGGAGGGGTGGCAATCAGCCCCAGCATTTT. This chain joins TRBV20-1 and TRBJ1-5; weak D call: TRBD1 (5 bases). The germline gives CDR1 DFQATT, CDR2 SNEGSKA (reference sequence). V lost 3 bases and J 2 bases, leaving 14 bases between the germline ends. The CDR3 sequence is 15 residues long.

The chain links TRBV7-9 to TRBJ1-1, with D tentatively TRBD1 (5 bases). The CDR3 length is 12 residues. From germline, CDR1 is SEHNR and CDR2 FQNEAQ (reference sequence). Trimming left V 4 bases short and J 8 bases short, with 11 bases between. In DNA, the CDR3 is TGTGCCAGCAGCTCACAGCCAGGGGAAGCTTTCTTT. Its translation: CASSSQPGEAFF.

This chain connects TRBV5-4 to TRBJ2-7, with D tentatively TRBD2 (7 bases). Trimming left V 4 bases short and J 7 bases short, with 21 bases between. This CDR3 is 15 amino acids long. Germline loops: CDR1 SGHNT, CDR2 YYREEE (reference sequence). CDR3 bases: TGTGCCAGCAGCCAGCCGGGGGGCCAATTCAATGAGCAGTACTTC. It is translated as CASSQPGGQFNEQYF. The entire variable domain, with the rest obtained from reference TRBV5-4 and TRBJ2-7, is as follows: ETGVTQSPTHLIKTRGQQVTLRCSSQSGHNTVSWYQQALGQGPQFIFQYYREEENGRGNFPPRFSGLQFPNYSSELNVNALELDDSALYLCASSQPGGQFNEQYFGPGTRLTVT.

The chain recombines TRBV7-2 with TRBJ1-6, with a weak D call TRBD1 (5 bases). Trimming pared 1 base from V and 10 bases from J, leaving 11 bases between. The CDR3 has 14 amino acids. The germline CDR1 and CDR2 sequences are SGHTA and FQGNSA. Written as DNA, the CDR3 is TGTGCCAGCAGCTTAGAGTGGGGCCAGTCACCCCTCCACTTT. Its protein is CASSLEWGQSPLHF. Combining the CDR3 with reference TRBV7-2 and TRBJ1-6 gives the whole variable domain GAGVSQSPSNKVTEKGKDVELRCDPISGHTALYWYRQSLGQGLEFLIYFQGNSAPDKSGLPSDRFSAERTGGSVSTLTIQRTQQEDSAVYLCASSLEWGQSPLHFGNGTRLTVT.